This TCR beta chain was profiled in a study of blood T cell repertoires in COVID-19. The CDR3 covers 16 residues. Trimming removed 4 bases from V and 2 bases from J; junction bases left unmatched: 9. In germline, CDR1 is SGHTS, CDR2 YDEGEE. Here immunoSEQ multiplex PCR was the method, and the copy in TCRdb shows in-frame clones only, minus some. Here the sample spans around 95,000 clones, roughly 80% being singletons. The chain is built from TRBV5-8 and TRBJ2-1, with 7 nucleotides matching TRBD2. The sequenced sample was peripheral blood. The TCR was taken from a man in his 70s with active or convalescent COVID-19. The CDR3: CASSVEGGFTYNEQFF. DNA for the CDR3: TGTGCCAGCAGCGTTGAGGGAGGGTTCACCTACAATGAGCAGTTCTTC.